Below, 31 T cell receptor beta chains from the same sample are listed, as sequenced in a study of regulatory T cells in long-lasting Graves disease. Time point here: newly diagnosed GD, antithyroid drugs for less than 3 months. Isolated PBMC RNA provided the starting material for the TCR library. In building TCR beta libraries, iRepertoire HTBI primers were used together with Arm-PCR of CDR3 regions. One entry per CDR3 protein, called by TCRdb with MiXCR from the multiplex PCR reads. Among 500,000 or so distinct CDR3 sequences, 15% to 20% were seen once, and the ten largest hold 9% to 15%. In addition, the sample was reused for a study of T cells in Graves' hyperthyroidism and ophthalmopathy.

Sequencing used peripheral blood mononuclear cells (PBMCs), obtained at new diagnosis, from a patient treated with antithyroid drugs. All receptors come from a man aged 35 to 55 with Graves disease.

This clonotype was recorded at least ten times. The chain couples TRBV2 to TRBJ2-1, with D possibly matching TRBD2 (5 bases). The CDR3 consists of 14 residues. Trimming removed 8 bases from V and 2 bases from J, with 13 bases in between. The germline V gene encodes CDR1 SNHLY and CDR2 FYNNEI. CDR3 coding DNA: TGTGCCAGCCTCAGCGGCTCAACCTACAATGAGCAGTTCTTC. Encoded protein: CASLSGSTYNEQFF.

This clonotype appeared many times. V usage is TRBV28 and J usage is TRBJ2-1, with 7 bases matching TRBD2. The CDR3 is 15 residues long. J gave up 2 bases and V 5 bases, and 6 bases lay outside the gene matches. CDR1 and CDR2 (germline): MDHEN, SYDVKM. The CDR3 bases are TGTGCCAGCAGTCCTACTAGCGAGGCCTACAATGAGCAGTTCTTC. This codes for CASSPTSEAYNEQFF.

The chain uses TRBV20-1 and TRBJ2-2, with TRBD2 matching 13 bases. Looked up from germline, CDR1 is DFQATT and CDR2 is SNEGSKA (reference sequence). After removal of 5 bases from V and 6 bases from J, the junction contained 9 bases not matched to a gene. This CDR3 has 16 amino acids. CDR3 nucleotide sequence: TGCAGTGCTCTCTCGGGACTAGCGGGACGCCCCGGGGAGCTGTTTTTT. Residues: CSALSGLAGRPGELFF.

This clonotype was seen ten or more times. This chain connects TRBV12-3 or TRBV12-4 to TRBJ2-7; 8 bases are shared with TRBD2. CDR3 length: 13 amino acids. The V and J ends lost 3 bases and 3 bases, in that order; junction bases with no gene match: 1. In nucleotides, the CDR3 is TGTGCCAGCAGTTTGGGACTAGTCTACGAGCAGTACTTC. It yields the protein CASSLGLVYEQYF.

To note about this clonotype: A much larger clone sits a single nucleotide away, making a read error possible. This rearrangement joins TRBV30 to TRBJ2-7; D gene ambiguous. Germline V CDR1 and CDR2: GTSNPN, SVGIG (reference sequence). The V and J ends lost 4 bases and 3 bases respectively, with 19 bases between them. This CDR3 region has 15 residues. CDR3 coding DNA: TGTGCCTGGAAGGAAGTTCGGCAGGTGGGCTACGAGCAGTACTTC. This translates into CAWKEVRQVGYEQYF.

The table lists this clonotype with a few counts. The V and J genes are TRBV3-1 and TRBJ2-7; no firm D call. Germline V gene sequence: CDR1 LGHDT, CDR2 YNNKEL (reference sequence). V gave up 1 base and J gave up 2 bases, with 18 bases separating them. The CDR3 spans 17 residues. DNA for the CDR3: TGTGCCAGCAGCCAAGGGGGATTTCCACCACCCGCCTACGAGCAGTACTTC. Translation gives CASSQGGFPPPAYEQYF.

This clonotype showed up many times. This chain uses TRBV28 with TRBJ2-7; 9 positions match TRBD2. Trimming took 3 bases from V and 1 from J; bases not matched to a gene: 7. The CDR3 is 16 amino acids. Germline CDR1 MDHEN, CDR2 SYDVKM. The DNA of the CDR3 is TGTGCCAGCAGTTTTCCCCTAGCGGGATCATCCTACGAGCAGTACTTC. Its protein is CASSFPLAGSSYEQYF.

In its sample, this clonotype was seen a few times. The CDR3 sequence: CSVEGGGRNFDEQFF. CDR3 nucleotide sequence: TGCAGCGTTGAAGGTGGAGGAAGAAATTTCGATGAGCAGTTCTTC. The chain employs TRBV29-1 and TRBJ2-1; tentatively, D is TRBD2 (5 bases). This CDR3 spans 15 amino acids. Germline lookup yields CDR1 SQVTM and CDR2 ANQGSEA. Trimming stripped 1 base from V and 8 bases from J, with 18 bases between.

This clonotype was detected many times. V is TRBV10-3 and J is TRBJ2-7; 7 bases fit TRBD1. J gave up 6 bases and V 6 bases, and 5 bases lay outside the gene matches. Germline V gene lookup returns CDR1 ENHRY and CDR2 SYGVKD. The CDR3 extends over 12 amino acids. CDR3 residues: CAISADRVEQYF. Written as DNA, the CDR3 is TGTGCCATCAGCGCCGACAGGGTCGAGCAGTACTTC.

Many counts were recorded for this clonotype. The rearrangement links TRBV29-1 to TRBJ2-7, with TRBD2 as a possible D gene (6 bases). Trimming removed 6 bases at V and 2 bases at J, with 11 bases between. This CDR3 spans 12 amino acids. The germline CDR1 and CDR2 sequences are SQVTM and ANQGSEA. CDR3 nucleotide sequence: TGCAGCGTCGGTAGCGGAACCTACGAGCAGTACTTC. Encoded protein: CSVGSGTYEQYF.

This clonotype was counted at least ten times. This chain joins TRBV7-9 and TRBJ2-3, with D uncertain. The V and J ends lost 3 bases and 1 base respectively, with 8 bases between them. CDR1 is SEHNR, CDR2 FQNEAQ, per germline (reference sequence). The CDR3 covers 14 residues. CDR3 loop: CASSFSRGTDTQYF. In DNA, the CDR3 is TGTGCCAGCAGCTTTTCTAGAGGCACAGATACGCAGTATTTT. Variable domain in full (rest from reference TRBV7-9 and TRBJ2-3): DTGVSQNPRHKITKRGQNVTFRCDPISEHNRLYWYRQTLGQGPEFLTYFQNEAQLEKSRLLSDRFSAERPKGSFSTLEIQRTEQGDSAMYLCASSFSRGTDTQYFGPGTRLTVL.

The chain uses TRBV13 and TRBJ2-5; 9 bases map to TRBD2. The CDR3 runs to 18 residues. The junction had 15 bases not matched to a gene; V was cut back by 3 bases and J by 4 bases. Looked up from germline, CDR1 is PRHDT and CDR2 is FYEKMQ (reference sequence). Here the CDR3 DNA reads TGTGCCAGCAGCTTCCGGCCTTTTGCGGGAGGGCCGTCAGAGACCCAGTACTTC. Its protein product is CASSFRPFAGGPSETQYF.

Note on this clonotype: A read error is the likely source, as a far larger clone sits one nucleotide away. J is TRBJ2-7 and V is TRBV5-1, with D possibly being TRBD1 (5 bases). The CDR3 contains 15 residues. Germline CDR1 is SGHRS and CDR2 is YFSETQ. Trimming removed 4 bases at V and 7 bases at J, with 21 bases between. The CDR3 region has the DNA TGCGCCAGCAGCGATTACGCAGGGCTTAACAATGAGCAGTACTTC. Amino acid sequence: CASSDYAGLNNEQYF.

The CDR3 sequence is CATRAVGWGVGANVLTF. The CDR3 nucleotides are TGTGCCACCAGGGCAGTTGGTTGGGGGGTTGGGGCCAACGTCCTGACTTTC. The rearrangement joins TRBV27 to TRBJ2-6, with D possibly TRBD2 on 6 matching bases. The CDR3 is made up of 17 amino acids. V lost 10 bases and J lost 3, with 22 bases in between. The V gene's germline CDR1 is MNHEY and CDR2 SMNVEV (reference sequence).

This clonotype was picked up many times. The chain couples TRBV27 to TRBJ1-1; 7 bases match TRBD1. Germline CDR1 MNHEY, CDR2 SMNVEV (reference sequence). This CDR3 has 14 residues. V gave up 3 bases and J gave up 7 bases; unmatched junction bases: 8. The DNA of the CDR3 is TGTGCCAGCAGTTTTGAGGGGGCTTGGGGTGAAGCTTTCTTT. This gives the protein CASSFEGAWGEAFF.

This clonotype came up many times. The rearrangement joins TRBV7-3 to TRBJ2-2; 8 bases are a match to TRBD2. Germline CDR1 SGHTA, CDR2 FQGTGA. The junction had 9 bases not matched to a gene; V was cut back by 5 bases and J by 4 bases. The CDR3 totals 16 residues. Written as DNA, the CDR3 is TGTGCCAGCAGCCGGATTGGGCTAGCGGGCACCGGGGAGCTGTTTTTT. Protein sequence: CASSRIGLAGTGELFF. Together with reference TRBV7-3 and TRBJ2-2, the CDR3 gives the full variable domain: GAGVSQTPSNKVTEKGKYVELRCDPISGHTALYWYRQSLGQGPEFLIYFQGTGAADDSGLPNDRFFAVRPEGSVSTLKIQRTERGDSAVYLCASSRIGLAGTGELFFGEGSRLTVL.

DNA of the CDR3: TGTGCCAGCAGCTTATACGGGACTAGCGAAGACAATGAGCAGTTCTTC. It encodes CASSLYGTSEDNEQFF. The chain combines TRBV11-2 with TRBJ2-1, with 10 bases identical to TRBD2. V lost 2 bases to trimming and J lost 5 bases; unmatched junction nucleotides: 6. Per germline, CDR1 SGHAT and CDR2 FQNNGV. The CDR3 covers 16 residues.

This clonotype occurred many times. The chain recombines TRBV10-3 with TRBJ2-5, with TRBD1 matching 7 bases. Trimming took 10 bases from V and 2 from J; bases not matched to a gene: 7. This CDR3 has 13 amino acids. The germline V gene encodes CDR1 ENHRY and CDR2 SYGVKD. The DNA for the CDR3 is TGTGCCAACCAGAGGGACAGTCAAGAGACCCAGTACTTC. The encoded protein is CANQRDSQETQYF.

There are a few counts of this clonotype. V gene TRBV15 combines with J gene TRBJ2-3; D perhaps matches TRBD2 (6 bases). This CDR3 is 16 amino acids long. The germline V gene encodes CDR1 LNHNV and CDR2 YYDKDF (reference sequence). V shed 4 bases and J shed 1 base, with 15 bases lying between them. The chain's CDR3 is CATSTISGLRTDTQYF. DNA for the CDR3: TGTGCCACCAGCACCATCTCTGGACTACGCACAGATACGCAGTATTTT.

In this sample, this clonotype turned up many times. The chain couples TRBV2 to TRBJ2-5; weak D call: TRBD1 (6 bases). The CDR3 is 15 amino acids. Trimming removed 5 bases from V and 7 bases from J, with 20 bases in between. CDR1 and CDR2 from the germline V gene are SNHLY and FYNNEI. The CDR3 sequence: CASSQRDTRIGTQYF. CDR3 sequence (DNA): TGTGCCAGCAGTCAACGGGACACTAGAATTGGGACCCAGTACTTC.

Many counts were recorded for this clonotype. The gene calls are TRBV28 and TRBJ1-1; TRBD1 matches at 8 bases. The CDR3 extends over 14 amino acids. The trim removed 7 bases at V and 3 bases at J, leaving 7 bases unmatched. Germline lookup yields CDR1 MDHEN and CDR2 SYDVKM. The CDR3, as DNA: TGTGCCAGCATCACCGGACAGGGTCACACTGAAGCTTTCTTT. Translated, it gives CASITGQGHTEAFF.

The chain joins TRBV13 to TRBJ2-2; 9 positions agree with TRBD2. CDR1 is PRHDT, CDR2 FYEKMQ, per germline (reference sequence). With 4 bases clipped from V and 1 base from J, the junction kept 4 bases outside the gene matches. CDR3 length: 16 residues. CDR3 sequence: CASSSETSGNTGELFF. The CDR3 coding sequence is TGTGCCAGCAGCTCAGAGACTAGCGGGAACACCGGGGAGCTGTTTTTT.

This clonotype has a handful of counts. The V gene is TRBV5-4, the J gene TRBJ2-2, with no clear D. The CDR3 is 13 amino acids. The V gene lost 5 bases and the J gene lost 0 bases, with 5 bases spanning the gap. Germline lookup yields CDR1 SGHNT and CDR2 YYREEE (reference sequence). The CDR3 DNA follows: TGTGCCAGCAGGCAGACGAACACCGGGGAGCTGTTTTTT. Its protein product is CASRQTNTGELFF.

This clonotype was seen many times. The V call is TRBV20-1, the J call TRBJ2-5, with D tentatively TRBD1 (5 bases). The germline gives CDR1 DFQATT, CDR2 SNEGSKA (reference sequence). This CDR3 contains 13 residues. The V end lost 5 bases, the J end lost 4 bases, and 14 bases lay between the germline ends. The CDR3 region has the DNA TGCAGTGCTGGGCAGGTCAGGGCAGAGACCCAGTACTTC. It is translated as CSAGQVRAETQYF.

This clonotype was picked up many times. The chain links TRBV27 to TRBJ2-1, with TRBD2 as a possible D gene (5 bases). CDR1 is MNHEY, CDR2 SMNVEV, per germline (reference sequence). The germline V and J ends were trimmed by 7 bases and 7 bases, with 8 bases remaining between them. CDR3 length: 11 residues. The CDR3 region has the DNA TGTGCCAGCACAGAGCGGAATGAGCAGTTCTTC. Amino acid sequence: CASTERNEQFF.

This clonotype was counted ten times or more. The chain joins TRBV28 to TRBJ2-3; the D gene is possibly TRBD2 (5 bases). Trimming removed 5 bases at V and 2 bases at J, with 14 bases between. The CDR3 consists of 15 residues. CDR1 and CDR2 (germline): MDHEN, SYDVKM. CDR3 DNA: TGTGCCAGCAGTGGATCCAGCGGCTTCACAGATACGCAGTATTTT. This gives the protein CASSGSSGFTDTQYF.

The chain couples TRBV7-9 to TRBJ1-1; D gene ambiguous. Deletions cut 5 bases from V and 5 bases from J, with 12 bases between. The length of the CDR3 is 13 residues. The germline CDR1 and CDR2 sequences are SEHNR and FQNEAQ (reference sequence). The CDR3 DNA is TGTGCCAGCAGCCCCCTGAAGAGGACTGAAGCTTTCTTT. This encodes CASSPLKRTEAFF.

This clonotype was seen repeatedly, ten times or more. This rearrangement joins TRBV5-6 to TRBJ2-5, with a weak D call TRBD2 (6 bases). The CDR3 is 13 amino acids. The V gene lost 4 bases and the J gene lost 3 bases, with 10 bases spanning the gap. The germline V gene encodes CDR1 SGHDT and CDR2 YYEEEE. The CDR3 DNA is TGTGCCAGCAGCCCGGGACTGAAAGAGACCCAGTACTTC. Amino acid sequence: CASSPGLKETQYF.

This clonotype was found many times. The genes are TRBV5-1 and TRBJ2-1; the D gene is possibly TRBD2 (7 bases). V lost 0 bases to trimming and J lost 1 base, with 11 bases between them. The CDR3 length is 16 residues. CDR1 and CDR2 (germline): SGHRS, YFSETQ. The CDR3 protein is CASSLEGGLSYNEQFF. The CDR3 nucleotides read TGCGCCAGCAGCTTGGAGGGGGGGCTTTCCTACAATGAGCAGTTCTTC.

This clonotype has only a few counts. This may come from a read error, since a much larger clone is one base off. The V gene is TRBV11-2, the J gene TRBJ2-5; D unclear. Germline CDR1 and CDR2: SGHAT and FQNNGV. V lost 1 base and J 9 bases, leaving 6 bases between the germline ends. This CDR3 contains 11 residues. The CDR3 nucleotides are TGTGCCAGCAGCTTAGGGAATCCCCAGTACTTC. Protein sequence: CASSLGNPQYF.

This clonotype has a handful of counts. This chain joins TRBV7-8 and TRBJ2-7; D is unresolved. The V gene lost 1 base and the J gene lost 2 bases, with 15 bases spanning the gap. The CDR3 totals 16 residues. From germline, CDR1 is SGHVS and CDR2 FQNEAQ. The CDR3 DNA follows: TGTGCCAGCAGCTTAGTTGTCTGGGCAGCCCCCTACGAGCAGTACTTC. As protein: CASSLVVWAAPYEQYF.